The 3 T cell receptor beta chains reported below all come from one sample, sequenced in a study of identical twins. Each CDR3 protein gets one entry after TCRdb re-called the 5' RACE reads with MiXCR. Among 400,000 to 550,000 distinct CDR3 sequences listed, 20% to 25% were seen once. These records were also assigned to another study, of T cells expressing NK-cell markers.

The sample taken for sequencing was CD4+ T cells sorted from blood. The receptors here all came from a young woman in good health.

The CDR3 region is CASSPREGRSAEAFF. The CDR3 DNA reads as TGTGCCAGCAGCCCCCGGGAGGGGCGTAGCGCTGAAGCTTTCTTT. This chain connects TRBV7-2 to TRBJ1-1, with TRBD1 as a possible D gene (5 bases). V lost 5 bases and J lost 6, with 19 bases in between. CDR3 length equals 15 residues. Looked up from germline, CDR1 is SGHTA and CDR2 is FQGNSA.

The sample holds a few counts of this clonotype. The chain couples TRBV20-1 to TRBJ1-5, with 9 bases matching TRBD1. Germline CDR1 DFQATT, CDR2 SNEGSKA (reference sequence). The junction had 10 bases not matched to a gene; V was cut back by 6 bases and J by 4 bases. The CDR3 covers 15 residues. The chain's CDR3 is CSATQGTGRNQPQHF. The CDR3 DNA sequence: TGCAGTGCGACCCAGGGGACAGGGAGGAATCAGCCCCAGCATTTT.

The chain recombines TRBV19 with TRBJ2-1; 7 bases are a match to TRBD2. The germline CDR1 and CDR2 sequences are LNHDA and SQIVND (reference sequence). The V segment lost 7 bases and the J segment 6 bases; nucleotides outside the gene matches: 6. The CDR3 has 13 residues. CDR3 loop: CASTLIAGNEQFF. In DNA, the CDR3 is TGTGCCAGTACCCTAATAGCGGGCAATGAGCAGTTCTTC. The full variable domain, in which reference TRBV19 and TRBJ2-1 provide the parts outside the CDR3, is DGGITQSPKYLFRKEGQNVTLSCEQNLNHDAMYWYRQDPGQGLRLIYYSQIVNDFQKGDIAEGYSVSREKKESFPLTVTSAQKNPTAFYLCASTLIAGNEQFFGPGTRLTVL.